This T cell receptor (beta chain) was profiled in a study of naive and memory T cell subsets (dated by TCRdb to 2016 to 2017). Regarding the complete study: Sorted naive and memory T cell subsets from peripheral blood were analyzed in the study using a UMI-based, open-source pipeline for TCR alpha and beta sequencing. Complete agreement was observed between the functional CMV T cell responses and the IgG serology results. RNA was DNase-treated and reverse transcribed with TCR constant-region primers, mostly using SuperScript III.

Study-level results and caveats: RNA-based TCR counts may be influenced by expression changes linked to T cell activation and differentiation. The repertoire findings for the naive and memory subsets could not be validated against a ground truth because none was available. After error correction, over 90% of naive TCR sequences appeared only once, giving much steeper abundance distributions than memory subsets. In both CD4 and CD8 cells, the Gini index increased while Shannon and inverse Simpson diversity decreased from naive through CM, EM and EMRA. A clonotype was defined as a single alpha or beta chain sequence rather than as a paired alpha/beta receptor. A few larger clonotypes were present in naive repertoires, especially CD8 naive repertoires, and these clonotypes were possibly memory cells re-expressing CD45RA. A power law was followed by TCR abundance, with an exponent that differed between naive and memory subsets but was consistent across the three individuals.

Trimming costs V 4 bases and J 0 bases, and their ends lie 13 bases apart. CDR1 and CDR2 are read off the germline V gene (reference sequence) as LGHDT and YNNKEL. Spanning cysteine to phenylalanine, the CDR3 consists of 16 amino acids. CDR3 DNA is the only sequence kept; it has 48 bases, read in frame from the first base. This clonotype has ten or more counts. This clone's antigen is unknown. Per-base quality was not reported, and no clone a single base away is much larger than it. The receptor library was made with UMI-ligation and nested PCR. The beta constant-region primer consisted of an equimolar mixture of two oligonucleotides that together covered TRBC1 and TRBC2. The ligated cDNA went through four rounds of PCR with nested alpha and beta constant-region primers together with the SP2 primer. A single-stranded oligonucleotide containing the SP2 primer and a 12-nucleotide UMI was joined to the 3' end of the cDNA by T4 RNA ligase 1. Incubation of the ligation reaction was carried out at 16 degrees C for roughly 19-24 hours. PCR2 was usually performed as a SYBR Green qPCR and halted at a preset threshold so that over-amplification would not occur. Agencourt AMPure XP magnetic beads were used for all purifications after the first. Library quantification was done by Qubit, followed by a TapeStation check on which the main peak was expected at around 650 bp. Pooled libraries were sequenced on an Illumina MiSeq with v2 2x251 paired-end kits, typically giving about 0.85-2 million reads per sample. Libraries were pooled at about 4 nM per sample, and roughly 5-7.5% PhiX was added to improve cluster recognition. The source study handled its data this way. Using tag matching that tolerated one base-pair mismatch, Decombinator assigned V and J genes to FASTQ reads that had been processed by Demultiplexor. UMIs were used by Collapsinator to correct both sequencing errors and frequency errors arising from PCR heterogeneity. TCRs were translated and CDR3s were extracted from the conserved cysteine to the FGXG phenylalanine by CDR3Translator, with non-productive sequences being flagged. Repertoires were subsampled to equal numbers of UMI-defined TCRs before Gini, Shannon entropy and inverse Simpson indices were calculated. Clonotype abundance distributions were fitted to a power law by maximum likelihood within the linear range. On one naive CD8 sample, the pipeline and MIGEC gave similar UMI counts, unique TCR numbers and clonal distributions. In one analysis, naive TCRs that were also found in any memory subset of the same donor were excluded from the naive repertoire. The repertoires were searched for 7,322 CMV-associated CDR3 sequences that had been compiled from VDJdb and a published dataset. Clones were called with MiXCR by TCRdb after fastp trimmed the public reads at Q25, and only in-frame beta chains were retained. Every distinct CDR3 protein forms one entry, paired with its most common genes and DNA. The V and J calls follow TCRdb's processing rather than the paper's. The sample table contains roughly 100,000 distinct CDR3 sequences; only one count was recorded for about 14% of them. The top ten hold 2.5% to 3% of the sample.

TCR alpha and beta chain libraries were amplified separately from the second PCR step onward. The CMV status of each donor was determined by measuring IFNgamma production from CD4+ T cells after fresh PBMCs had been stimulated overnight with CMV viral lysate. Miltenyi beads were used first to positively select CD4 T cells, and CD8 T cells were then positively selected from the CD4-negative fraction. Cells stained for CD3, CD4, CD8, CD45RA, CD27 and a live/dead dye were sorted on a BD Aria II into four subsets by CD45RA and CD27. Blood came from a few healthy volunteers, each fractionated into CD4 and CD8 T cells and then into four differentiation subsets. Around 110 ml of peripheral blood was collected from each donor, and PBMC were isolated by Ficoll-Paque PLUS density-gradient centrifugation. After sorting, cells were lysed in RLT buffer, RNA was extracted using a Qiagen RNeasy kit, and the extracted RNA was stored at -80 degrees C.

Sequences were obtained from naive CD8+ T cells from blood. This specimen's cell subset or site label, interpreted: naive T cells, CD45RA high CD27+. The receptor was derived from a human donor in good health. Recombination connected TRBV3-1 to TRBJ2-1, with the D segment possibly TRBD1 or TRBD2, each aligning over 5 bases. The CDR3 has the sequence CASSPRRQGSYNEQFF. The nucleotide sequence is TGTGCCAGCAGCCCAAGGAGGCAGGGCTCCTACAATGAGCAGTTCTTC.